These 19 T cell receptor beta chains came from one sample sequenced in a study of cytomegalovirus exposure and HLA in healthy donors. PCR amplification relied on 60 Vbeta primers (plus 13 Jbeta primers). Generated by immunoSEQ multiplex PCR, the TCRdb table keeps only in-frame clones and is missing some. The sample lists about 150,000 clones; around 80% were seen once. The sample was PBMCs. The receptors come from a man aged 35-49 years in good health and CMV-seropositive.

The chain recombines TRBV16 with TRBJ1-1; TRBD1 matches 10 bases. This CDR3 is built from 15 residues. Losses at the gene ends were 5 bases for V and 5 bases for J; bases not matched to a gene: 8. Germline values: CDR1 KGHSY, CDR2 FQNENV. The CDR3 here is CASSERGQGLTEAFF. The CDR3 nucleotides read TGTGCCAGCAGCGAAAGGGGACAGGGGTTGACTGAAGCTTTCTTT.

The chain combines TRBV29-1 with TRBJ2-3; D is undetermined. This CDR3 has 11 amino acids. Germline V lookup: CDR1 SQVTM, CDR2 ANQGSEA. Trimming removed 7 bases from V and 6 bases from J, with 11 bases in between. The CDR3 spells CSGRGGDTQYF. The CDR3 DNA sequence: TGCAGCGGGAGAGGCGGCGATACGCAGTATTTT.

This chain links TRBV7-9 with TRBJ1-1; 7 nucleotides match TRBD1. CDR3 length equals 14 residues. Germline values: CDR1 SEHNR, CDR2 FQNEAQ (reference sequence). V lost 3 bases, J lost 5 bases, and 6 bases stayed unmatched. The CDR3 DNA sequence: TGTGCCAGCAGCTTGGGACAGCGGGGGACTGAAGCTTTCTTT. This codes for CASSLGQRGTEAFF. The variable domain in full, completed from reference TRBV7-9 and TRBJ1-1, reads DTGVSQNPRHKITKRGQNVTFRCDPISEHNRLYWYRQTLGQGPEFLTYFQNEAQLEKSRLLSDRFSAERPKGSFSTLEIQRTEQGDSAMYLCASSLGQRGTEAFFGQGTRLTVV.

The table lists this clone with a count of one. One end of the junction does not line up with germline, which may come from a read error. The CDR3 nucleotides are TGTGCCAGCACTGAAGGCTACGAGCAGTACTTC. It is translated as CASTEGYEQYF. This chain uses TRBV2 with TRBJ2-5; D is unclear. The J call may not be correct, given that the DNA end is closer to TRBJ2-7. The CDR3 has 11 amino acids. Germline CDR1 SNHLY, CDR2 FYNNEI.

This chain links TRBV2 with TRBJ2-1; a weak D match, TRBD2 (6 bases). Per germline, CDR1 SNHLY and CDR2 FYNNEI. The CDR3 contains 15 residues. Trimming removed 5 bases at V and 2 bases at J, with 13 bases between. The CDR3 reads CASSSEGRTYNEQFF. The DNA for the CDR3 is TGTGCCAGCAGTTCGGAGGGGCGAACCTACAATGAGCAGTTCTTC.

CDR3 DNA sequence: TGCGCCAGCAGCCAGGGACAGTCCGGTGAGCAGTTCTTC. This encodes CASSQGQSGEQFF. J is TRBJ2-1 and V is TRBV4-1, with 7 bases that match TRBD1. Unmatched junction bases numbered 5, after V lost 3 bases and J lost 9 bases. This CDR3 spans 13 amino acids. From germline, CDR1 is MGHRA and CDR2 YSYEKL.

The chain has TRBV5-4 and TRBJ2-4; tentative D call: TRBD2 (6 bases). CDR1 is SGHNT, CDR2 YYREEE, per germline (reference sequence). This CDR3 is built from 14 residues. Trimming took off 2 bases at V and 8 bases at J, with 14 bases between the two ends. The CDR3: CASSFSGGLDIQYF. CDR3 nucleotides: TGTGCCAGCAGCTTCTCAGGAGGGCTCGACATTCAGTACTTC.

The rearrangement joins TRBV19 to TRBJ1-4; 9 bases are shared with TRBD1. Germline CDR1 reads LNHDA; CDR2 reads SQIVND (reference sequence). The junction had 12 bases not matched to a gene; V was cut back by 11 bases and J by 8 bases. CDR3 length: 14 residues. In DNA, the CDR3 is TGTGCCTCAGGGGCCGGGACAGGGTACGAAAAACTGTTTTTT. It specifies CASGAGTGYEKLFF.

This clone was detected only once. V gene TRBV27 combines with J gene TRBJ2-3; TRBD1 matches 8 bases. Germline trimming cut 1 base from V and 4 bases from J; bases unmatched to any gene: 7. CDR1 and CDR2 from the germline V gene are MNHEY and SMNVEV (reference sequence). The CDR3 sequence is 16 residues long. The CDR3 region has the DNA TGTGCCAGCAGTTTATGGGGACAGGTCAGCGCAGATACGCAGTATTTT. Residues: CASSLWGQVSADTQYF.

V is TRBV30 and J is TRBJ1-1; 7 nucleotides align to TRBD1. Germline lookup yields CDR1 GTSNPN and CDR2 SVGIG (reference sequence). The CDR3 is 14 residues long. Trimming removed 4 bases from V and 4 bases from J; junction bases left unmatched: 9. CDR3 DNA: TGTGCCTGGAAACGCGAGGGGGCGCGCACTGAAGCTTTCTTT. Its translation: CAWKREGARTEAFF. Full variable domain (remainder filled in from reference TRBV30 and TRBJ1-1): SQTIHQWPATLVQPVGSPLSLECTVEGTSNPNLYWYRQAAGRGLQLLFYSVGIGQISSEVPQNLSASRPQDRQFILSSKKLLLSDSGFYLCAWKREGARTEAFFGQGTRLTVV.

CDR3 nucleotide sequence: TGTGCCAGCAGCCGTACCGGACAGGAATCCTACGAGCAGTACTTC. Encoded protein: CASSRTGQESYEQYF. The chain couples TRBV7-9 to TRBJ2-7; 7 nucleotides agree with TRBD1. Germline-derived CDR1 and CDR2 are SEHNR and FQNEAQ (reference sequence). The CDR3 runs to 15 residues. J lost 1 base, V lost 5 bases, and 8 bases had no gene match.

This clone turned up a few times. V and J are TRBV2 and TRBJ1-4, with D unclear. There are 13 residues in the CDR3. CDR1 and CDR2 from the germline V gene are SNHLY and FYNNEI. V was shortened by 4 bases and J by 7 bases, with 10 bases between the two germline ends. The CDR3 protein is CASSVARFEKLFF. In DNA form, the CDR3 reads TGTGCCAGCAGTGTTGCCAGGTTTGAAAAACTGTTTTTT. Filled out from reference TRBV2 and TRBJ1-4, the complete variable domain reads EPEVTQTPSHQVTQMGQEVILRCVPISNHLYFYWYRQILGQKVEFLVSFYNNEISEKSEIFDDQFSVERPDGSNFTLKIRSTKLEDSAMYFCASSVARFEKLFFGSGTQLSVL.

Notes on this clone: One end of the junction fails to match germline, which may point to a read error. The chain uses TRBV7-7 and TRBJ2-5; D may be TRBD1 or TRBD2 (5 bases each). The CDR3 length is 13 residues. Germline CDR1 and CDR2: SSHAT and FNYEAQ (reference sequence). CDR3 sequence (DNA): TGTGCTAGCAGCGGCCTACAGGTGGAGACCCAGTACTTC. Its translation: CASSGLQVETQYF.

This chain joins TRBV13 and TRBJ1-6, with TRBD1 identical over 8 bases. V lost 5 bases and J lost 9; bases outside the gene matches: 9. The CDR3 consists of 15 residues. The germline V gene encodes CDR1 PRHDT and CDR2 FYEKMQ (reference sequence). CDR3 DNA: TGTGCCAGCAGCCACGCCGGGACAGGAACTTCACCCCTCCACTTT. It specifies CASSHAGTGTSPLHF.

This chain connects TRBV6-1 to TRBJ1-3, with no clear D. Trimming shortened V by 4 bases and J by 0 bases, and 10 bases separated the two germline ends. Germline values: CDR1 MNHNS, CDR2 SASEGT. The CDR3 contains 15 residues. The CDR3, as DNA: TGTGCCAGCAGTGTAGAGGAGTACTCTGGAAACACCATATATTTT. Translated: CASSVEEYSGNTIYF.

This clone was detected only once. CDR3 amino acids: CASSSLDRGTSGRQETQYF. The CDR3 coding sequence is TGTGCCAGCAGTTCCCTGGACAGGGGGACTAGCGGGAGGCAAGAGACCCAGTACTTC. The rearrangement joins TRBV27 to TRBJ2-5; 15 nucleotides agree with TRBD2. CDR1 and CDR2 (germline): MNHEY, SMNVEV (reference sequence). The J segment lost 2 bases and the V segment lost 4 bases, leaving 11 bases of the junction unmatched. The length of the CDR3 is 19 residues.

About this clone: One junction end disagrees with the germline gene, perhaps due to a read error. The V gene is TRBV7-9, the J gene TRBJ1-4; D uncertain. CDR3 length equals 14 residues. The V gene's germline CDR1 is SEHNR and CDR2 FQNEAQ (reference sequence). The CDR3 nucleotides are TGTTCCAGCAGCCCCCCGGAGGGTAATGAAAAACTGTTTTTT. This translates into CSSSPPEGNEKLFF.

The chain links TRBV29-1 to TRBJ2-5; TRBD1 aligns across 7 bases. The J call is doubtful: the DNA matches TRBJ2-7 better. CDR1 is SQVTM and CDR2 is ANQGSEA in the germline V gene. The length of the CDR3 is 14 residues. The CDR3: CSVTGTVETYEQYF. The DNA of the CDR3 is TGCAGCGTTACGGGGACAGTAGAAACCTACGAGCAGTACTTC.

This chain uses TRBV10-3 with TRBJ2-7; 13 bases are shared with TRBD2. The V gene's germline CDR1 is ENHRY and CDR2 SYGVKD. The CDR3 has 16 residues. Unmatched junction bases numbered 3, after V lost 3 bases and J lost 1 base. The CDR3 protein is CAISDQTSGRSYEQYF. Written as DNA, the CDR3 is TGTGCCATCAGTGACCAGACTAGCGGGAGGTCCTACGAGCAGTACTTC.